This TCR beta chain stems from a study of T cell responses to AZD1222 COVID-19 vaccine. In germline, CDR1 is LGHNA, CDR2 YSLEER. The V and J ends lost 1 base and 5 bases respectively, with 15 bases between them. The CDR3 is 15 amino acids. Profiled with immunoSEQ multiplex PCR; TCRdb holds only in-frame clones, not every one. The table has approximately 60,000 clones, approximately 83% seen once. The material was peripheral blood, obtained on day 0 of AZD1222 vaccination. The chain links TRBV4-3 to TRBJ2-7, with a weak D call TRBD1 (5 bases). This clonotype was sampled from an adult in good health. Here the CDR3 DNA reads TGCGCCAGCAGCCAAGGGGGCTCTTCAAGGAACGAGCAGTACTTC. This gives the protein CASSQGGSSRNEQYF.